This T cell receptor beta chain was observed in a study of blood T cells in healthy people across ages (dated by TCRdb to between 2014 and 2017). Study-level background: In model experiments, roughly one uniquely barcoded TCR beta cDNA molecule per two T cells was captured by template switching. Age-related changes in TCR beta repertoire diversity were measured in the study by deep sequencing normalized with unique cDNA molecular identifiers. The donors were divided into four age groups: young (average about 15 years), middle-aged (about 41), aged (roughly 60) and long-lived (roughly 88). Donors of different ages were randomly distributed across sequencing lanes to avoid experimental bias. The study analyzed two additional independent replicas of 1 million unique cDNA reads from the same blood draw for two donors, one aged 18 to 30 and one aged 80 or older.

Library creation used 5' RACE. The sequencing machine was an Illumina HiSeq 2500. A second PCR of about 6 to 12 cycles was run with a J-beta primer mix and a sample-barcoded 5' primer. A unique molecular identifier was introduced onto each TCR beta cDNA molecule by a template-switch 5' adaptor carrying 12 random nucleotides. At least 2.5 million CDR3-containing paired-end reads were obtained from each sample. First-strand cDNA was synthesized from all RNA with the Mint cDNA synthesis kit, primed by a TRBC-specific oligonucleotide. All cDNA was treated with uracil-DNA glycosylase and then went through a first 18-cycle PCR with the universal primers M1SS and BC2_uni_R. Per the original workflow: Normalization of each sample was performed by random selection of 1 million high-quality reads, each carrying a distinct molecular identifier. Reads with shared molecular identifiers were discarded instead of being binned into consensus sequences. CDR3 identification, clonotype clustering and error correction used MiTCR with a Q25 quality threshold and the strictest error-elimination algorithm. A nonparametric unseen species model using Euler transformation provided a lower-bound estimate of total TCR beta diversity. TCRdb handled the public reads itself, with Q25 trimming in fastp and clone calling in MiXCR, and kept productive beta chains. Rows are combined by CDR3 protein, so each entry shows the most common genes and DNA. TCRdb assigned the V and J calls; the authors' analysis was not used. The sample profile shows roughly 1.6 million distinct CDR3 sequences; 30% to 40% of them were found once. Together, the top ten hold roughly 12% of the sample.

Between the V and J ends, shortened by 4 bases and 3 bases respectively, the junction contains 13 bases. The CDR3 goes from the cysteine to the phenylalanine over 14 residues. Only the CDR3 DNA stays, 42 bases, in frame from base 1. According to the germline V gene, CDR1 reads MGHRA and CDR2 reads YSYEKL. Donors were about 36 systemically healthy Caucasian individuals from Russia aged roughly 6 to 90 years. Around 9.7 milliliters of peripheral blood were collected from each donor into EDTA-treated Vacutainer tubes. PBMCs were isolated by Ficoll-Paque density-gradient centrifugation, with at least 7 million obtained per sample. Trizol reagent was used to extract total RNA from PBMCs, with at least 6 micrograms per sample. Naive CD45RAhigh/CD27high T cell percentages were measured by flow cytometry on a PBMC aliquot from every donor. Many counts were recorded for this clonotype. Its antigen is not yet known. One base away there is no much larger clone; base qualities are not given.

What the authors observed across the whole study: Because profiling used bulk unsorted PBMCs, naive and antigen-experienced compartments could not be compared conclusively. There was a strong correlation between observed TCR beta diversity and the percentage of naive T cells measured by flow cytometry. As age increased, observed TCR beta diversity per million T cells dropped in a roughly linear way, and a significant reduction was already evident by age around 41. Compared with the aged group, more naive CD4+ T cells, fewer expanded clones and increased TCR diversity were shown by the long-lived group, suggesting age selection. Estimates of total diversity based on one million sequenced T cells were considered lower bounds and underestimates. The CMV infection status of donors was not known, potentially confounding age-related changes in expanded clonotypes.

The receptor's source is a woman in her twenties or thirties in good health. The sequenced material came from blood. The rearrangement joined TRBV4-1 to TRBJ2-7; the D gene is perhaps TRBD2, on 7 matching bases. The CDR3 region has the sequence CASSPSGRGYEQYF. The bases read TGCGCCAGCAGCCCTAGCGGCAGGGGCTACGAGCAGTACTTC.